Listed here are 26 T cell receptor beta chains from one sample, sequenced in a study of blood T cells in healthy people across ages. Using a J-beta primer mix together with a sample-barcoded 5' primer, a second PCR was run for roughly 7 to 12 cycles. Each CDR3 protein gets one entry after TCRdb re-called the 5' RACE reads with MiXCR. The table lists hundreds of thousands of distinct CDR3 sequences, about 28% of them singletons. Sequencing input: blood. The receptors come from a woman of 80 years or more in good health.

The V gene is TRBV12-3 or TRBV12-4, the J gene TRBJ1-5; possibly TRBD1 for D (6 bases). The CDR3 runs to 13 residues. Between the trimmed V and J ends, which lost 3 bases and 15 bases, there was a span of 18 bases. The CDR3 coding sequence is TGTGCCAGCAGTTTTTCCGGACAGAACCCGTGGCATTTT. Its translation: CASSFSGQNPWHF.

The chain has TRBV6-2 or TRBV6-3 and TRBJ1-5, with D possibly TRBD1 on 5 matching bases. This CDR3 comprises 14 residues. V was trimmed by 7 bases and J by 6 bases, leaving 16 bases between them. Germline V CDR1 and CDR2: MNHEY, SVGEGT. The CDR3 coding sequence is TGTGCCAGCACCCTGGGGGGGAGGGTTCAGCCCCAGCATTTT. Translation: CASTLGGRVQPQHF.

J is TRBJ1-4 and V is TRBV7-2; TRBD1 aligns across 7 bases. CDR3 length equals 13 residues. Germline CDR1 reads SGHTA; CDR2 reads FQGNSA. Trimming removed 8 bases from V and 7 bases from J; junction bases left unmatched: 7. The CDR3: CASGTGVLEKLFF. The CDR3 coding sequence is TGTGCCAGCGGTACAGGGGTGCTTGAAAAACTGTTTTTT. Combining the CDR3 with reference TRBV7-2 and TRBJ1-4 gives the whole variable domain GAGVSQSPSNKVTEKGKDVELRCDPISGHTALYWYRQSLGQGLEFLIYFQGNSAPDKSGLPSDRFSAERTGGSVSTLTIQRTQQEDSAVYLCASGTGVLEKLFFGSGTQLSVL.

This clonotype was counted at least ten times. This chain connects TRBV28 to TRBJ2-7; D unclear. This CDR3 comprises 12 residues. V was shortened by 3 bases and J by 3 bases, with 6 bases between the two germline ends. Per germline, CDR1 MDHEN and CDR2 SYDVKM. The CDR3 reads CASSFDGYEQYF. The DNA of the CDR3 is TGTGCCAGCAGTTTCGATGGCTACGAGCAGTACTTC. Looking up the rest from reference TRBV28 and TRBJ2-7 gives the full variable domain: DVKVTQSSRYLVKRTGEKVFLECVQDMDHENMFWYRQDPGLGLRLIYFSYDVKMKEKGDIPEGYSVSREKKERFSLILESASTNQTSMYLCASSFDGYEQYFGPGTRLTVT.

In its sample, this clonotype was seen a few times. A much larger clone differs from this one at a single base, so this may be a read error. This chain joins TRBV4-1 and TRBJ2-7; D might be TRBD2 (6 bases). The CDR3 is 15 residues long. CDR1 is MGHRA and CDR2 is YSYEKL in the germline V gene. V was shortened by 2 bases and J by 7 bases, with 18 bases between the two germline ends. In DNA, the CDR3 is TGCGCCAGCAGCCAAATAGGAGTAGCGCGGGATGAGCAGTACTTC. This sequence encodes CASSQIGVARDEQYF.

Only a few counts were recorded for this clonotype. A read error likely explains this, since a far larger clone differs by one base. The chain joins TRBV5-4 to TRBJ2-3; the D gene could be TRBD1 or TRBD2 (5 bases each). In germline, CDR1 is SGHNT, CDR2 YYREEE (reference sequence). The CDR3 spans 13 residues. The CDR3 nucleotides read TGTGCCAGCAGATTGGGGGGCACAGATACGCAGTATTTT. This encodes CASRLGGTDTQYF.

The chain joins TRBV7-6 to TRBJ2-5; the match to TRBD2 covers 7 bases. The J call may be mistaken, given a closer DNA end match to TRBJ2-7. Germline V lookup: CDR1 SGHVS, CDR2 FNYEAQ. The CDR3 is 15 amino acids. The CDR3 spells CASSFSDGGSYEQYF. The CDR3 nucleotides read TGTGCCAGCAGCTTTTCGGACGGGGGGTCCTACGAGCAGTACTTC.

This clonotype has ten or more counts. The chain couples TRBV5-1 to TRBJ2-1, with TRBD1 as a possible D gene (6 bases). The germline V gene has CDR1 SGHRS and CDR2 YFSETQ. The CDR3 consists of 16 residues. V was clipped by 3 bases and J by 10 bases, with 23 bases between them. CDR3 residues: CASSSAYLTTGQEQFF. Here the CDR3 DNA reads TGCGCCAGCAGCTCCGCATATTTAACCACAGGGCAAGAGCAGTTCTTC. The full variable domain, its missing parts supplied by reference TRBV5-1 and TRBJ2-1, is KAGVTQTPRYLIKTRGQQVTLSCSPISGHRSVSWYQQTPGQGLQFLFEYFSETQRNKGNFPGRFSGRQFSNSRSEMNVSTLELGDSALYLCASSSAYLTTGQEQFFGPGTRLTVL.

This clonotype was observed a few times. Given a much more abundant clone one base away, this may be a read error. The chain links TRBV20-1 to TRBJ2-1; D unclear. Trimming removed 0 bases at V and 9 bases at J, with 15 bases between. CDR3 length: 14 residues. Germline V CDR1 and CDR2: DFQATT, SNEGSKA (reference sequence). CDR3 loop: CSAREYLHNSEQFF. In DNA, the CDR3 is TGCAGTGCTAGAGAGTATCTCCACAATAGTGAGCAGTTCTTC.

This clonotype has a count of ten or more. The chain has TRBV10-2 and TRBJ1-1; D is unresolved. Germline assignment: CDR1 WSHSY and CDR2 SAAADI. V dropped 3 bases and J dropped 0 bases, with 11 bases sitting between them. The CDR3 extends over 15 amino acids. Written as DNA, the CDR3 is TGCGCCAGCAGTGAAGTACCGGCGATGAACACTGAAGCTTTCTTT. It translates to CASSEVPAMNTEAFF.

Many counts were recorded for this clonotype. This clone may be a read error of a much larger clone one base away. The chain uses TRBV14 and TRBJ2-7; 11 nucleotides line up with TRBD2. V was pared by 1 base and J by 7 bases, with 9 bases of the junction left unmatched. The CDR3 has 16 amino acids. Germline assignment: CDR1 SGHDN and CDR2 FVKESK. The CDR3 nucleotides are TGTGCCAGCAGCCAAGCGTTAGCGGGGGGGCGGAATGAGCAGTACTTC. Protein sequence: CASSQALAGGRNEQYF.

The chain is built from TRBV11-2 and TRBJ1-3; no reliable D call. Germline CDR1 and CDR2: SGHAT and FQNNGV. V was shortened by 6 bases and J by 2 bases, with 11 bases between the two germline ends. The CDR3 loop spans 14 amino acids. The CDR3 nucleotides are TGTGCCAGCAGGAAGTCTCAGGCTGGAAACACCATATATTTT. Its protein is CASRKSQAGNTIYF.

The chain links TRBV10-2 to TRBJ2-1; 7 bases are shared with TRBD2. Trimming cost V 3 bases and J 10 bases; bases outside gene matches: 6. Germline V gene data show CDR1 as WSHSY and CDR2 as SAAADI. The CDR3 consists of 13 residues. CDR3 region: CASSEPAGREQFF. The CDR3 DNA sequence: TGCGCCAGCAGTGAACCAGCGGGAAGGGAGCAGTTCTTC.

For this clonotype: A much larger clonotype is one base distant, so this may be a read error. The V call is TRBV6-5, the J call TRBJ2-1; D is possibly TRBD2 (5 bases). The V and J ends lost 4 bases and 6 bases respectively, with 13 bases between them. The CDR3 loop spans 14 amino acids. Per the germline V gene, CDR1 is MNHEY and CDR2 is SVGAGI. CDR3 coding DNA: TGTGCCAGCAGTTGCGGGTCCCTCCGCAATGAGCAGTTCTTC. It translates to CASSCGSLRNEQFF.

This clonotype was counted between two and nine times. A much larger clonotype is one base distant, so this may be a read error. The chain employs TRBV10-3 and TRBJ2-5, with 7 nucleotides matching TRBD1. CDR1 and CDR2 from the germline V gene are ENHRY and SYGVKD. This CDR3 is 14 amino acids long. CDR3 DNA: TGTGTCATCAGAACCCAACAGGGGCCAGAGACCCAGTACTTC. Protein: CVIRTQQGPETQYF.

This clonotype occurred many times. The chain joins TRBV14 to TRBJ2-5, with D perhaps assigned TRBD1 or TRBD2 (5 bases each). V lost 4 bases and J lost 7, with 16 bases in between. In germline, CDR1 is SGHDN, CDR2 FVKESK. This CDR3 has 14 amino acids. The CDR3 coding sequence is TGTGCCAGCAGCCCTACCGGGACCTCAGGGACCCAGTACTTC. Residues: CASSPTGTSGTQYF.

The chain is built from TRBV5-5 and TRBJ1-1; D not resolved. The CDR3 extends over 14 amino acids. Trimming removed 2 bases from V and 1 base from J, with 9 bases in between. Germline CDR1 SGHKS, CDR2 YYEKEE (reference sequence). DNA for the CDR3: TGTGCCAGCAGCTTCACAATCGGGAACACTGAAGCTTTCTTT. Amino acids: CASSFTIGNTEAFF.

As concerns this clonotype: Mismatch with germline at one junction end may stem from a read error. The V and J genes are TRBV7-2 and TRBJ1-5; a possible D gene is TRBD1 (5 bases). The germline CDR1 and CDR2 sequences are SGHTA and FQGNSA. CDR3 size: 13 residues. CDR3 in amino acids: CVSSLGPNQPQHF. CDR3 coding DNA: TGTGTCAGCAGCTTGGGGCCAAATCAGCCCCAGCATTTT.

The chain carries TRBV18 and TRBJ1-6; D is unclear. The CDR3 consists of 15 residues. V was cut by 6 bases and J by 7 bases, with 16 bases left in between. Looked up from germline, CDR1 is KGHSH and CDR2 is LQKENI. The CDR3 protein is CASSTLRSENSPLHF. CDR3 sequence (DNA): TGTGCCAGCTCCACCCTACGATCCGAGAATTCACCCCTCCACTTT. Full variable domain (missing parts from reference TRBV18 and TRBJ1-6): NAGVMQNPRHLVRRRGQEARLRCSPMKGHSHVYWYRQLPEEGLKFMVYLQKENIIDESGMPKERFSAEFPKEGPSILRIQQVVRGDSAAYFCASSTLRSENSPLHFGNGTRLTVT.

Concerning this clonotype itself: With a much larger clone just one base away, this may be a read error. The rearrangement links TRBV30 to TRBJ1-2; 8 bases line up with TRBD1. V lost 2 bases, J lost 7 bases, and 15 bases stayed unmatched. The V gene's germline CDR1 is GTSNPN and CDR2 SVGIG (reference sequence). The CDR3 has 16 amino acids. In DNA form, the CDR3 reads TGTGCCTGGAGTAGGACAGGGCCCCGGAGGGGCTGTGGCTACACCTTC. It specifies CAWSRTGPRRGCGYTF. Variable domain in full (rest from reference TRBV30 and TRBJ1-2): SQTIHQWPATLVQPVGSPLSLECTVEGTSNPNLYWYRQAAGRGLQLLFYSVGIGQISSEVPQNLSASRPQDRQFILSSKKLLLSDSGFYLCAWSRTGPRRGCGYTFGSGTRLTVV.

The CDR3 here is CASSPPGLAGGSTYEQYF. CDR3 DNA sequence: TGTGCCAGCTCACCGCCTGGACTAGCGGGGGGCTCCACCTACGAGCAGTACTTC. J is TRBJ2-7 and V is TRBV18; 14 nucleotides align to TRBD2. Germline lookup yields CDR1 KGHSH and CDR2 LQKENI. With V trimmed by 3 bases and J by 2 bases, 9 bases remained unmatched. CDR3 length: 18 amino acids.

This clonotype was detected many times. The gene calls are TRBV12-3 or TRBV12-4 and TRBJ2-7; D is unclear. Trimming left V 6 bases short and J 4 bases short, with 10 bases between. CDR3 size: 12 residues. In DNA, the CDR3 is TGTGCCAGCAGCTCGGCCCTTTACGAGCAGTACTTC. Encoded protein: CASSSALYEQYF.

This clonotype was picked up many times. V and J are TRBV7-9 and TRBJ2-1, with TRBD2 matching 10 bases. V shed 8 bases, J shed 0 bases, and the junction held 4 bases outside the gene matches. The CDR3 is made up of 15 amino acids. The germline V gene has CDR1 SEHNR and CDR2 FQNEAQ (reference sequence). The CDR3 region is CASHSGGSSYNEQFF. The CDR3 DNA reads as TGTGCCAGCCATAGCGGGGGGAGCTCCTACAATGAGCAGTTCTTC.

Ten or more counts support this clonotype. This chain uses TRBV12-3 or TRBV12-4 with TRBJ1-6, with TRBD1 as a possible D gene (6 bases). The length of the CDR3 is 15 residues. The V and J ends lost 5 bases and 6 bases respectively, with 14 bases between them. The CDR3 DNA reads TGTGCCAGCAGTCCGACACAGGGTCGTAATTCACCCCTCCACTTT. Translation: CASSPTQGRNSPLHF.

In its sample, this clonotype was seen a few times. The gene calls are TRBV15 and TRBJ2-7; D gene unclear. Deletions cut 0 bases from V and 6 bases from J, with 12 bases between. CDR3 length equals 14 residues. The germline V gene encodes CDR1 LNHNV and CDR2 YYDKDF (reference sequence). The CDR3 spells CATSRDSPSREQYF. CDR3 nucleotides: TGTGCCACCAGCAGAGATTCTCCCTCGCGCGAGCAGTACTTC.

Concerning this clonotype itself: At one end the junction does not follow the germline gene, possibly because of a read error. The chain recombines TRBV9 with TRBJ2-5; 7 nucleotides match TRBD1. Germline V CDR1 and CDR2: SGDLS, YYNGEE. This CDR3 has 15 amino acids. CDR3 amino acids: CASSVAGTDQKTQYF. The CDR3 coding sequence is TGTGCCAGCAGCGTAGCCGGGACAGACCAAAAGACCCAGTACTTC.